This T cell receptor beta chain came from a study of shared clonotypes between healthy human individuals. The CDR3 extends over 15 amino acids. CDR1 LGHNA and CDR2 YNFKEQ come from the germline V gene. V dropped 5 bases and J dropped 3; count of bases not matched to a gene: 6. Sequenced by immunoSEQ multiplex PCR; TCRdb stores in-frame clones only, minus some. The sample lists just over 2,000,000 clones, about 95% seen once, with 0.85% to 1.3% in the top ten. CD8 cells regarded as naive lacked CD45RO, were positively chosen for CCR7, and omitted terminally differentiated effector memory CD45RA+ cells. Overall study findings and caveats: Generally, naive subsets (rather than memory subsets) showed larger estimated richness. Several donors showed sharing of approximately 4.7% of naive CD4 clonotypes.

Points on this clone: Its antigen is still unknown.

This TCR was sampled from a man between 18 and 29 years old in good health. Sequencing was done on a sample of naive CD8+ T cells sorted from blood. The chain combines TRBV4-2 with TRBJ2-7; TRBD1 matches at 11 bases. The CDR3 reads CASSDSGTGGYEQYF. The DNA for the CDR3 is TGTGCCAGCAGCGACTCCGGGACAGGGGGCTACGAGCAGTACTTC.